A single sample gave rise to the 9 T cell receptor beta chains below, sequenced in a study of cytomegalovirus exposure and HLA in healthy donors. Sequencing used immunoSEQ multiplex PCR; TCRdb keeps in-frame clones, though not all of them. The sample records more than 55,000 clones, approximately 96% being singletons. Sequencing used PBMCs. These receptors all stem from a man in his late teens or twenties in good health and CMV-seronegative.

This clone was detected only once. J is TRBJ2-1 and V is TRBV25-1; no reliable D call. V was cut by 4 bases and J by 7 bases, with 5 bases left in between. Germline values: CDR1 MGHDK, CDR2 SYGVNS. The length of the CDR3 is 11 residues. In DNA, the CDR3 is TGTGCCAGCAGTGGCGGAAATGAGCAGTTCTTC. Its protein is CASSGGNEQFF.

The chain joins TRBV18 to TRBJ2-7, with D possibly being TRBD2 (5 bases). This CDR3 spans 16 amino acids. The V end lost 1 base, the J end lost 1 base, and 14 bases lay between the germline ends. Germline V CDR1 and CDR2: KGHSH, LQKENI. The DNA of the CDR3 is TGTGCCAGCTCACCACAGGGTAGCGTGGAATCCTACGAGCAGTACTTC. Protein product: CASSPQGSVESYEQYF.

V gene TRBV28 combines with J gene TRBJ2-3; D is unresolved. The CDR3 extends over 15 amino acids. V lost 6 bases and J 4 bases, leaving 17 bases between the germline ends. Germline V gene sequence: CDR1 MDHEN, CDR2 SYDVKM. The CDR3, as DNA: TGTGCCAGCAGGACTTTCAAGGCTTTATCAGATACGCAGTATTTT. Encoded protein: CASRTFKALSDTQYF.

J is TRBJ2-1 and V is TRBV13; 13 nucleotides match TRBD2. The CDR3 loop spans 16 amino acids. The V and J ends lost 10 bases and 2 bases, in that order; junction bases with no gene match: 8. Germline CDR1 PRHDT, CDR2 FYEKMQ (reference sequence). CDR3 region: CATGLAGEGTYNEQFF. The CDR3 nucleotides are TGTGCCACCGGACTAGCGGGAGAGGGGACCTACAATGAGCAGTTCTTC. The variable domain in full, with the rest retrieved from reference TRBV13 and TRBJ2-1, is AAGVIQSPRHLIKEKRETATLKCYPIPRHDTVYWYQQGPGQDPQFLISFYEKMQSDKGSIPDRFSAQQFSDYHSELNMSSLELGDSALYFCATGLAGEGTYNEQFFGPGTRLTVL.

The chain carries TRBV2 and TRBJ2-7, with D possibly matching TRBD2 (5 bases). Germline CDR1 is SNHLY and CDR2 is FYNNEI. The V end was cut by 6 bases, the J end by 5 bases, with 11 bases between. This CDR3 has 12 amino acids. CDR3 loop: CASRTLADEQYF. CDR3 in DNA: TGTGCCAGCAGGACCCTAGCTGACGAGCAGTACTTC.

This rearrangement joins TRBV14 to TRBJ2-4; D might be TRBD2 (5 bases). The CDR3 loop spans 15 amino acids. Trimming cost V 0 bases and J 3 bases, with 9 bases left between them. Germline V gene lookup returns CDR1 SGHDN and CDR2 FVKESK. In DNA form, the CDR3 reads TGTGCCAGCAGCCAAGACGTGGCGGGCAAAAACATTCAGTACTTC. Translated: CASSQDVAGKNIQYF.

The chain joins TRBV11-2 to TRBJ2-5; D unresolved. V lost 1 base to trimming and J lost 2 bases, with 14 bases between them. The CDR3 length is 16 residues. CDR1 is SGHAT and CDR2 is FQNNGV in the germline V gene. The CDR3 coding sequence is TGTGCCAGCAGCTTAGTCTCCCAGGATCGTCAAGAGACCCAGTACTTC. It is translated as CASSLVSQDRQETQYF.

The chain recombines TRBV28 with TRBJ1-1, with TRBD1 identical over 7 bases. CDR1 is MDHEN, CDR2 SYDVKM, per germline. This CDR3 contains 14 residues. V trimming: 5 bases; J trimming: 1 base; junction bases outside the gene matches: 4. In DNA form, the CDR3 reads TGTGCCAGCAGTGCCGACAGGGCGAACACTGAAGCTTTCTTT. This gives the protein CASSADRANTEAFF.

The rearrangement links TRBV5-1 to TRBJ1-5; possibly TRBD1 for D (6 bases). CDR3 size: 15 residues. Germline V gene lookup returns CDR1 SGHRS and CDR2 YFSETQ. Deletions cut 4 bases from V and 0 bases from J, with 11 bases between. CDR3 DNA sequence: TGCGCCAGCAGCGCTACAGGGCATAGCAATCAGCCCCAGCATTTT. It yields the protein CASSATGHSNQPQHF. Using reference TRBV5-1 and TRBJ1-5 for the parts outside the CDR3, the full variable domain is KAGVTQTPRYLIKTRGQQVTLSCSPISGHRSVSWYQQTPGQGLQFLFEYFSETQRNKGNFPGRFSGRQFSNSRSEMNVSTLELGDSALYLCASSATGHSNQPQHFGDGTRLSIL.